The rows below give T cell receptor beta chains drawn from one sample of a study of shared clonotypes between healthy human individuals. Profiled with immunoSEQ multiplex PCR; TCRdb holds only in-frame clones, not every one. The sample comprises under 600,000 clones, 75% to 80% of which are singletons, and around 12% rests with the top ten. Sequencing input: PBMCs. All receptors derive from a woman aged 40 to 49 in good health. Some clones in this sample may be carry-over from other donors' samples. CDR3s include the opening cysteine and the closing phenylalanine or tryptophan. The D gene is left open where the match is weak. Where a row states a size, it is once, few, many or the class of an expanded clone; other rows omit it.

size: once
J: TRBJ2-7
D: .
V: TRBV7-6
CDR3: CASSPRTFYEQYF
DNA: TGTGCCAGCAGCCCGAGGACTTTTTACGAGCAGTACTTC

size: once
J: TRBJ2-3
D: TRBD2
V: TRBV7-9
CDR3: CASIRTSHVADTQYF
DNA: TGTGCCAGCATACGGACTAGCCACGTCGCAGATACGCAGTATTTT

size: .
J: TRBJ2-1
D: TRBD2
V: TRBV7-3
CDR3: CASSSGLADYNEQFF
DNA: TGTGCCAGCAGCTCGGGACTAGCAGATTACAATGAGCAGTTCTTC

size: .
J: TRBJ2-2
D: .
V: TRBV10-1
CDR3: CASSEGAGTGELFF
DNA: TGCGCCAGCAGTGAGGGGGCCGGCACCGGGGAGCTGTTTTTT

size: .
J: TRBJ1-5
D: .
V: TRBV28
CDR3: CASALGQPQHF
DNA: TGTGCCAGCGCGCTTGGTCAGCCCCAGCATTTT

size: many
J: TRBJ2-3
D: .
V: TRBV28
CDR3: CASSFRPRDTQYF
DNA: TGTGCCAGCAGTTTCCGGCCAAGAGATACGCAGTATTTT

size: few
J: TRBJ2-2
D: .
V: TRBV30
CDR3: CAWSYGSGELFF
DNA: TGTGCCTGGAGCTACGGGTCCGGGGAGCTGTTTTTT

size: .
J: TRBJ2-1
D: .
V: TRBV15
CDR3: CATEAPSSYNEQFF
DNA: TGTGCCACCGAGGCACCAAGCTCCTACAATGAGCAGTTCTTC

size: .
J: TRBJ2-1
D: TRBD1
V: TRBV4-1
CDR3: CASSLPTRQGRSSYNEQFF
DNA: TGCGCCAGCAGCCTACCGACTCGACAGGGACGTAGCTCCTACAATGAGCAGTTCTTC

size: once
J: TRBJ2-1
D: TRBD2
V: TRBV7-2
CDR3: CASSFSGRWNEQFF
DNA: TGTGCCAGCAGCTTTAGCGGGAGGTGGAATGAGCAGTTCTTC

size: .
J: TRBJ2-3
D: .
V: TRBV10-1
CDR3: CASSPAGSPLTQYF
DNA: TGCGCCAGCAGTCCTGCTGGGAGTCCACTTACGCAGTATTTT

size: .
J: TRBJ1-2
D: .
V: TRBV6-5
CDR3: CASSLRPVGGYTF
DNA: TGTGCCAGTTCCCTTAGACCAGTGGGCGGCTACACCTTC

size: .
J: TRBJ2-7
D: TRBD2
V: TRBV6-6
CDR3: CASSQREGPYEQYF
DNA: TGTGCCAGCAGCCAGCGGGAGGGGCCCTACGAGCAGTACTTC

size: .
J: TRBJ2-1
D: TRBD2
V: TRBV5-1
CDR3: CASSLAASGPSYNEQFF
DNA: TGCGCCAGCAGCTTGGCCGCTAGCGGGCCCTCCTACAATGAGCAGTTCTTC

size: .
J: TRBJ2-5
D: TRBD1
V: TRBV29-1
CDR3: CSVARQGNQETQYF
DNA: TGCAGCGTTGCCCGACAGGGGAACCAAGAGACCCAGTACTTC